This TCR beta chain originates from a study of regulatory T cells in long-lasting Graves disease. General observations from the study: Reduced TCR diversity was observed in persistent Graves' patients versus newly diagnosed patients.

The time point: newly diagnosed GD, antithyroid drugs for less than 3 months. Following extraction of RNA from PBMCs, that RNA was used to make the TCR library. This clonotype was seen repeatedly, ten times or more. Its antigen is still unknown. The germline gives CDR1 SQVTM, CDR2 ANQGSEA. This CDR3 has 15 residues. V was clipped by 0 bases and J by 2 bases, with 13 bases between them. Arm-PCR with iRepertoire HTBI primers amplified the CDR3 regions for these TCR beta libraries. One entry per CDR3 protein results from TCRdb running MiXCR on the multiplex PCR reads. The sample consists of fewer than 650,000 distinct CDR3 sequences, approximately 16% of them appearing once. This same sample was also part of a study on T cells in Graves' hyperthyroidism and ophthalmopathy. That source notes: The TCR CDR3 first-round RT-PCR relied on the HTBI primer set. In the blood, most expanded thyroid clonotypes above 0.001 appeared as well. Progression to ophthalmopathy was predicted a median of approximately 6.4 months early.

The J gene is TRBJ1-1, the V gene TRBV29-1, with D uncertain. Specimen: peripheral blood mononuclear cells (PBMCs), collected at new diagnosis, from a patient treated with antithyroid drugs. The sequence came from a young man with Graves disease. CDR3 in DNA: TGCAGCGTTGAAGATCGGAGTTTGGGAAACACTGAAGCTTTCTTT. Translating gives CSVEDRSLGNTEAFF.